The sequence of this T cell receptor beta chain was determined in a study of T cell responses to AZD1222 COVID-19 vaccine. Findings and limits, study-wide: Clonal diversity was possibly underestimated; the donors were predominantly white British and more often female.

TCRdb's table, derived via immunoSEQ multiplex PCR, lists solely in-frame clones and lacks some. This table holds about 160,000 clones, about nine tenths found once. Concerning this clone itself: Its target is not known.

V was trimmed by 1 base and J by 2 bases, leaving 18 bases between them. CDR3 length: 17 residues. Per germline, CDR1 SGHVS and CDR2 FQNEAQ. This chain connects TRBV7-8 to TRBJ2-7; a weak D match, TRBD2 (5 bases). The TCR originated in an adult in good health. The sequences come from peripheral blood, collected on day 0 of AZD1222 vaccination. The CDR3 loop is CASSLGSSRFRTYEQYF. The CDR3 DNA reads as TGTGCCAGCAGCTTAGGTTCTAGCCGATTCCGGACCTACGAGCAGTACTTC.